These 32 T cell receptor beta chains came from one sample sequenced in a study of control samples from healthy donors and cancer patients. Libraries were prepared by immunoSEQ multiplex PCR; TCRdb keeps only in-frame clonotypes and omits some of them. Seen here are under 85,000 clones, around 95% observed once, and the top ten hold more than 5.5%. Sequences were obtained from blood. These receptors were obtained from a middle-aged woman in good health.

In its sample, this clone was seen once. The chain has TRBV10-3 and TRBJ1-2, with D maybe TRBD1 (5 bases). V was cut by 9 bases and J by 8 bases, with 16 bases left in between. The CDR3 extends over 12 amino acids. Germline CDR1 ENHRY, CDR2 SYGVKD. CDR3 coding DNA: TGTGCCATAGGAGGGTTTGGGGGAGGCTACACCTTC. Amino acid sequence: CAIGGFGGGYTF.

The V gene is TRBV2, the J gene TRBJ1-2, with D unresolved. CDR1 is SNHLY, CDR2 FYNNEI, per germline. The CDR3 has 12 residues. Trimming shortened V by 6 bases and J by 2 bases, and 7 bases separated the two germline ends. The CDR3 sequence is CASRQLNYGYTF. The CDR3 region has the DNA TGTGCCAGCAGACAATTAAACTATGGCTACACCTTC. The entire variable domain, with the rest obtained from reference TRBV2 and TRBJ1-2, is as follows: EPEVTQTPSHQVTQMGQEVILRCVPISNHLYFYWYRQILGQKVEFLVSFYNNEISEKSEIFDDQFSVERPDGSNFTLKIRSTKLEDSAMYFCASRQLNYGYTFGSGTRLTVV.

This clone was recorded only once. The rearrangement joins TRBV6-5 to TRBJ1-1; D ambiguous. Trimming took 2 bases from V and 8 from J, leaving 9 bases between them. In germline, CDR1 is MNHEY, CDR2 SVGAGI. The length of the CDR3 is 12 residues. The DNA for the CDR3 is TGTGCCAGCAGTTACATAGGAAAAGAAGCTTTCTTT. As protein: CASSYIGKEAFF.

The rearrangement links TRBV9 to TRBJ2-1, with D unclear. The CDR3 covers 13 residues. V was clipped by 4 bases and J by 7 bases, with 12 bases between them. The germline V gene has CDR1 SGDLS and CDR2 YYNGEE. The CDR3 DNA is TGTGCCAGCAGCCCCCCGCGAGGAAATGAGCAGTTCTTC. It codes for CASSPPRGNEQFF.

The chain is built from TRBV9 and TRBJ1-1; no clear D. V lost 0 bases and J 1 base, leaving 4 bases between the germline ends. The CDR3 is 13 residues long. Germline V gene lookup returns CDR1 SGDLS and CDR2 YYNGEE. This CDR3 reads CASSVESNTEAFF. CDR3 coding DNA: TGTGCCAGCAGCGTAGAGTCGAACACTGAAGCTTTCTTT.

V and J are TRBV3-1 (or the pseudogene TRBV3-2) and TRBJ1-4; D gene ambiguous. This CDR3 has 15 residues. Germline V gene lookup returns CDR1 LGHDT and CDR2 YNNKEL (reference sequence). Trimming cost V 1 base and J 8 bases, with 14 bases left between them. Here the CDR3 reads CASSQGPRSEEKLFF. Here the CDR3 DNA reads TGTGCCAGCAGCCAAGGTCCCAGGAGCGAAGAAAAACTGTTTTTT.

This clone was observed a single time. CDR3 DNA sequence: TGTGCCAGCAGCATAGGACTAGCGGGGGGGATCACAGATACGCAGTATTTT. Protein product: CASSIGLAGGITDTQYF. The V gene is TRBV5-8, the J gene TRBJ2-3, with TRBD2 identical over 15 bases. Trimming removed 4 bases from V and 2 bases from J; junction bases left unmatched: 5. CDR1 and CDR2 (germline): SGHTS, YDEGEE. The CDR3 length is 17 residues.

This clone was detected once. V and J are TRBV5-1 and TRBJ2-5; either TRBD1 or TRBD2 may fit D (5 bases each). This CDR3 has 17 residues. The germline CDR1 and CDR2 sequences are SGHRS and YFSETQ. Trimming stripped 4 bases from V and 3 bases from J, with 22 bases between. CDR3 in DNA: TGCGCCAGCAGCCAGGGACGGGTGAATACTGGTGAAGAGACCCAGTACTTC. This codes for CASSQGRVNTGEETQYF.

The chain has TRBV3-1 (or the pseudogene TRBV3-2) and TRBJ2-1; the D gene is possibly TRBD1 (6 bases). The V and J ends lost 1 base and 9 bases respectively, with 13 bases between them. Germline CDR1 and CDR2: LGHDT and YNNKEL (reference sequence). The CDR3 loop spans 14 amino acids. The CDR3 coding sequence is TGTGCCAGCAGCCAAGGTAGCAAAGGGGGTGAGCAGTTCTTC. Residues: CASSQGSKGGEQFF.

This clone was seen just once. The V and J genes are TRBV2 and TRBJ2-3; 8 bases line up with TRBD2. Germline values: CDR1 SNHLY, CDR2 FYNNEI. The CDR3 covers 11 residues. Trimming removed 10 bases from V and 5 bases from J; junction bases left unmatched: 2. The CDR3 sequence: CATREGDTQYF. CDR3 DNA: TGTGCCACCCGGGAGGGAGATACGCAGTATTTT. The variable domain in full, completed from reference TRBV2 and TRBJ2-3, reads EPEVTQTPSHQVTQMGQEVILRCVPISNHLYFYWYRQILGQKVEFLVSFYNNEISEKSEIFDDQFSVERPDGSNFTLKIRSTKLEDSAMYFCATREGDTQYFGPGTRLTVL.

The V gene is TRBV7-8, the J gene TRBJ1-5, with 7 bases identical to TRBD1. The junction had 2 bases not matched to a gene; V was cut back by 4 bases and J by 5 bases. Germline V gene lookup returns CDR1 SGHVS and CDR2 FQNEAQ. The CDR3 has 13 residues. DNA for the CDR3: TGTGCCAGCAGCTCCACAGGGGATCAGCCCCAGCATTTT. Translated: CASSSTGDQPQHF.

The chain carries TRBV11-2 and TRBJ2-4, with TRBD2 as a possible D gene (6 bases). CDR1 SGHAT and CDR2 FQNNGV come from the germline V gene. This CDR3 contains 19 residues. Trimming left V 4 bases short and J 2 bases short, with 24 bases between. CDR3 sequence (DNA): TGTGCCAGCAGCTCCCCTTGGGGGGACGGGTTCGGGTCCAAAAACATTCAGTACTTC. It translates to CASSSPWGDGFGSKNIQYF.

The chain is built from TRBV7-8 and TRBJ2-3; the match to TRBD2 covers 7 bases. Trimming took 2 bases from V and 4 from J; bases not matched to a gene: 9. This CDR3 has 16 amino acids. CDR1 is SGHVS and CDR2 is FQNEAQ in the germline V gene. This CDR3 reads CASSLYRGGYPDTQYF. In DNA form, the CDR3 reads TGTGCCAGCAGCTTATATAGGGGAGGGTACCCAGATACGCAGTATTTT.

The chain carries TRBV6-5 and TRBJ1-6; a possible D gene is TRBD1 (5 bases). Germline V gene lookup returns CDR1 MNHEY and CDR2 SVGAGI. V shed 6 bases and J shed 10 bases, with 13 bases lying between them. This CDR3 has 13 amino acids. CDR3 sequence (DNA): TGTGCCAGCAGGCGGGGCTCCGAATCACCCCTCCACTTT. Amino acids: CASRRGSESPLHF.

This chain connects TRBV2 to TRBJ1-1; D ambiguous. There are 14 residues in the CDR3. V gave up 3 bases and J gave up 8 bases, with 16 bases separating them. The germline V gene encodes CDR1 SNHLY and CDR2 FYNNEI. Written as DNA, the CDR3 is TGTGCCAGCAGTGAGAGGGAGGCGCTCTCGGAAGCTTTCTTT. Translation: CASSEREALSEAFF.

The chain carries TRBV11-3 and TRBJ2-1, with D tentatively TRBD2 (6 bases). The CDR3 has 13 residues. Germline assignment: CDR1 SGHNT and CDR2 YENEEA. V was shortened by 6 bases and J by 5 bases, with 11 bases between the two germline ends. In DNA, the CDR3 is TGTGCCAGCAGTCGGACTATCGACAATGAGCAGTTCTTC. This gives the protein CASSRTIDNEQFF.

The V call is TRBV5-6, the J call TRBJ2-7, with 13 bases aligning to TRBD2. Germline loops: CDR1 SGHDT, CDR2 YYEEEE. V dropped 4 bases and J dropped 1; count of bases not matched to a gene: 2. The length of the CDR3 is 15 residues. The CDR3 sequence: CASSKLAGGSYEQYF. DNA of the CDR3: TGTGCCAGCAGCAAACTAGCGGGGGGGTCCTACGAGCAGTACTTC.

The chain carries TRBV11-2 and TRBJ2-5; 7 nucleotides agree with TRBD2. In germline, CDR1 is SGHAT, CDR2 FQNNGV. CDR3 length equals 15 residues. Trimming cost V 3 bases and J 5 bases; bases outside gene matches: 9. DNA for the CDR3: TGTGCCAGCAGCTTGCTAGCGGAAGTCTGGGAGACCCAGTACTTC. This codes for CASSLLAEVWETQYF.

CDR3 loop: CASSRNRGSHEQYF. The CDR3 DNA reads as TGCGCCAGCAGCCGAAACAGGGGAAGCCACGAGCAGTACTTC. The chain uses TRBV4-1 and TRBJ2-7, with 7 bases aligning to TRBD1. CDR1 is MGHRA and CDR2 is YSYEKL in the germline V gene. This CDR3 contains 14 residues. The J segment lost 5 bases and the V segment lost 4 bases, leaving 8 bases of the junction unmatched.

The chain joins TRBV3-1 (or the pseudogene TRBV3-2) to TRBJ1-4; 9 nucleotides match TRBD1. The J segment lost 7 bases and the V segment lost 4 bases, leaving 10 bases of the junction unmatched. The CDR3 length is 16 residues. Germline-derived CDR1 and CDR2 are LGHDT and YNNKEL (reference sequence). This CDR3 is CASSPYRTGEGEKLFF. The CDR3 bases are TGTGCCAGCAGCCCTTACCGGACAGGGGAGGGTGAAAAACTGTTTTTT.

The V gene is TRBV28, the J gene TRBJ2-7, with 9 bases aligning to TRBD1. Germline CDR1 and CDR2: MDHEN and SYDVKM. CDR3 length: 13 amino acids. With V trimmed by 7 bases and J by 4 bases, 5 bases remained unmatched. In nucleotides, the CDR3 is TGTGCCAGCAAAGGGACAGGGAGTTACGAGCAGTACTTC. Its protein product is CASKGTGSYEQYF.

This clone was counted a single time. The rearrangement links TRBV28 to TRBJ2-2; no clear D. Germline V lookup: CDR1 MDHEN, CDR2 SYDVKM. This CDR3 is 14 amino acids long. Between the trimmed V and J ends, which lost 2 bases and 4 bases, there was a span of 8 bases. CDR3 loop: CASSLGQFTGELFF. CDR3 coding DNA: TGTGCCAGCAGTTTAGGGCAGTTCACCGGGGAGCTGTTTTTT.

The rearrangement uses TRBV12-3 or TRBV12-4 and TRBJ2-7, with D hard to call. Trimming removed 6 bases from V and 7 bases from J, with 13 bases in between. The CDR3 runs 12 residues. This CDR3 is CASSDQYGEQYF. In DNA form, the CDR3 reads TGTGCCAGCAGCGATCAATATGGGGAGCAGTACTTC.

CDR3 bases: TGCGCCAGCAGCCAGTCAGGGTCGGGCACTGAAGCTTTCTTT. Translating gives CASSQSGSGTEAFF. The V and J genes are TRBV4-3 and TRBJ1-1; tentatively, D is TRBD1 (5 bases). This CDR3 is built from 14 residues. With 3 bases removed from V and 4 bases from J, the gap between germline ends came to 12 bases. Germline V gives CDR1 LGHNA, CDR2 YSLEER.

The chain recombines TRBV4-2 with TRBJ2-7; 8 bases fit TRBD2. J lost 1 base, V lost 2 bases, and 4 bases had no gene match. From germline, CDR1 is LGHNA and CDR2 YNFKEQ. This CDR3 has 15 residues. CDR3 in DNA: TGTGCCAGCAGCCAATCGACGGGGGGGTCCTACGAGCAGTACTTC. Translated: CASSQSTGGSYEQYF.

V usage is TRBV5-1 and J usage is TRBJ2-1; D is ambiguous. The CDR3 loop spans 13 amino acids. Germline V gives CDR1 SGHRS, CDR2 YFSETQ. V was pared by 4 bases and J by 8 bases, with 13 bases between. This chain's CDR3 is CASSLTVTDEQFF. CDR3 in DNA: TGCGCCAGCAGCCTAACCGTGACGGATGAGCAGTTCTTC.

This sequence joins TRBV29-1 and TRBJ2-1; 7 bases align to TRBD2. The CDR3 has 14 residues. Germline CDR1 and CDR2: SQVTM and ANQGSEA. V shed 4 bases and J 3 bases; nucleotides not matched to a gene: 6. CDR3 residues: CSVGERDYYNEQFF. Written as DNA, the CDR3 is TGCAGCGTTGGGGAGCGGGATTACTACAATGAGCAGTTCTTC.

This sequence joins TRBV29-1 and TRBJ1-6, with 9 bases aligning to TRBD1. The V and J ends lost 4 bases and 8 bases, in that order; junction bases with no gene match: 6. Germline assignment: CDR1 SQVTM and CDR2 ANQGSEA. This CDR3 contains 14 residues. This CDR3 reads CSVGTGAVDSPLHF. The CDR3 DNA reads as TGCAGCGTTGGGACAGGGGCGGTAGATTCACCCCTCCACTTT.

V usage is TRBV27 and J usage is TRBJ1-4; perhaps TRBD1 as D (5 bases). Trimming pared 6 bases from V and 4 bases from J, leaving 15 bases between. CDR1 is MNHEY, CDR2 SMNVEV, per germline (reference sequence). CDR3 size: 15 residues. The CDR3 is CASSQLPRVNEKLFF. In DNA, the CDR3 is TGTGCCAGCAGCCAACTCCCCAGGGTTAATGAAAAACTGTTTTTT.

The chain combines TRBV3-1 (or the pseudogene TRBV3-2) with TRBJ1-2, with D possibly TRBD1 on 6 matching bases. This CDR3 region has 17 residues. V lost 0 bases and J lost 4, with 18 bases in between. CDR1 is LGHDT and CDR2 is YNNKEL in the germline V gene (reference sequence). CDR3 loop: CASSQDRGRTSRYGYTF. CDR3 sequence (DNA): TGTGCCAGCAGCCAAGACAGGGGTCGAACTAGTCGCTATGGCTACACCTTC.

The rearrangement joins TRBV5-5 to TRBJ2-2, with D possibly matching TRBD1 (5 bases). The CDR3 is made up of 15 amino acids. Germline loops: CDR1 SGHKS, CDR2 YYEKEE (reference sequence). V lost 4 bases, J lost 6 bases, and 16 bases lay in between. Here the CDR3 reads CASSRTGVASGELFF. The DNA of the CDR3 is TGTGCCAGCAGCCGTACAGGCGTGGCGTCCGGGGAGCTGTTTTTT.

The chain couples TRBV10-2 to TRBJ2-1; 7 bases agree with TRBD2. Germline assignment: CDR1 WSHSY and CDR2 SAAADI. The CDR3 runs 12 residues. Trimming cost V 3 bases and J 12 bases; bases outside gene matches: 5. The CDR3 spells CASSDGTTRQFF. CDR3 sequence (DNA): TGCGCCAGCAGTGACGGGACTACAAGGCAGTTCTTC.